This TCR beta chain originates from a study of T cell responses to AZD1222 COVID-19 vaccine. Germline V CDR1 and CDR2: LNHDA, SQIVND (reference sequence). The V gene lost 1 base and the J gene lost 1 base, with 10 bases spanning the gap. The CDR3 contains 15 residues. Only in-frame clones appear in the TCRdb table, and some are missing; sequencing was by immunoSEQ multiplex PCR. The data contain around 100,000 clones, 92% of them seen just once; the ten biggest clones take up roughly 1.3%. Study-wide findings and caveats: Reports indicate that nearly half of spike-specific TCRs are directed at unmutated variant regions. None of the repertoires were sampled until the peak T cell response had passed. Among AZD1222 vaccinees, only 5 to 7 were seropositive at baseline. Most donors were white British, females outnumbered males, and clonal diversity was possibly underestimated.

Notes on this clone: Its antigen is unidentified.

The clonotype originates from an adult in good health. The sequenced sample was peripheral blood, obtained on day 0 of AZD1222 vaccination. V is TRBV19 and J is TRBJ1-1; D is unclear. CDR3: CASSIARTPNTEAFF. DNA of the CDR3: TGTGCCAGTAGTATAGCCAGGACGCCGAACACTGAAGCTTTCTTT.